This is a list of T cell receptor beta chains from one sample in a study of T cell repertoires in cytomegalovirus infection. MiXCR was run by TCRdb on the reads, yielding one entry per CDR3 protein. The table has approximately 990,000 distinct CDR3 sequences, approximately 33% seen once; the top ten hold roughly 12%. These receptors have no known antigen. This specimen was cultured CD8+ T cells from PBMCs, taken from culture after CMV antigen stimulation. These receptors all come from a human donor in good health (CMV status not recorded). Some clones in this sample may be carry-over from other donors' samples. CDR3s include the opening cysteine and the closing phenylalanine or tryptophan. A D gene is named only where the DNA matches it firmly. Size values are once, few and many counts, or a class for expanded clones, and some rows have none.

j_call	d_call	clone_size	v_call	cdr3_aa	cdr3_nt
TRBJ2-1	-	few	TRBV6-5	CASSLIQDNEQFF	TGTGCCAGCAGCCTAATCCAGGACAATGAGCAGTTCTTC
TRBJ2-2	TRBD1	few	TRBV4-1	CASSQPMTGINTGELFF	TGCGCCAGCAGCCAACCTATGACAGGGATAAACACCGGGGAGCTGTTTTTT
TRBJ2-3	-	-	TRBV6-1	CASSPHSPESTDTQYF	TGTGCCAGCAGTCCGCACTCACCGGAAAGCACAGATACGCAGTATTTT
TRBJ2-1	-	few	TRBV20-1	CSASGRQFF	TGCAGTGCTAGCGGACGCCAGTTCTTC
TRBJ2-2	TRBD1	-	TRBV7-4	CVSSCSGQGCTGELFF	TGTGTCAGCAGCTGTTCGGGACAGGGGTGCACCGGGGAGCTGTTTTTT
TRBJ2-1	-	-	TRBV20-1	CSARVGSPYSYNEQFF	TGCAGTGCTAGGGTAGGGTCCCCATACTCCTACAATGAGCAGTTCTTC
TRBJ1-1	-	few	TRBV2	CASSLLETEEAFF	TGTGCCAGCAGTCTGCTTGAGACAGAAGAAGCTTTCTTT
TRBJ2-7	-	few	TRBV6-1	CASSGGGNSYEQYF	TGTGCCAGCTCAGGGGGAGGGAATTCCTACGAGCAGTACTTC
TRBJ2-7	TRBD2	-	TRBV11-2	CASSLGASGHYEQYF	TGTGCCAGCAGCTTAGGGGCTAGCGGTCACTACGAGCAGTACTTC
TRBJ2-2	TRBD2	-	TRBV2	CASEPLRGVVNTGELFF	TGTGCCAGCGAGCCCCTCCGGGGGGTGGTCAACACCGGGGAGCTGTTTTTT
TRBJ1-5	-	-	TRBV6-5	CASRKTGLSNQPQHF	TGTGCCAGCAGGAAAACAGGGTTGAGCAATCAGCCCCAGCATTTT
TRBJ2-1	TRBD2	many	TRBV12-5	CATSSGGAGNEQFF	TGTGCTACCTCCAGCGGGGGGGCCGGGAATGAGCAGTTCTTC
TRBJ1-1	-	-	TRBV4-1	CASSQDHLGRPLGTEAFF	TGCGCCAGCAGCCAAGATCACTTAGGCAGGCCCTTAGGCACTGAAGCTTTCTTT
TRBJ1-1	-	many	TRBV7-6	CASSSRSDGNTEAFF	TGTGCCAGCAGCTCTAGGAGTGACGGGAACACTGAAGCTTTCTTT
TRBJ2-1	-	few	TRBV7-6	CASSLARTSPNEQFF	TGTGCCAGCAGCTTAGCCCGGACATCCCCCAATGAGCAGTTCTTC
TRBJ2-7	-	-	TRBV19	CASAGISGWEQYF	TGTGCCAGCGCCGGAATTTCAGGGTGGGAGCAGTACTTC
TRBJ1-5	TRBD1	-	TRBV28	CASSWGTGVQPQHF	TGTGCCAGCAGTTGGGGGACAGGGGTACAGCCCCAGCATTTT
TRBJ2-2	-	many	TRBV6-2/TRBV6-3	CASSYATGELFF	TGTGCCAGCAGTTACGCTACCGGGGAGCTGTTTTTT
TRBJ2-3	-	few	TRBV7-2	CASSLARRRSTDTQYF	TGTGCCAGCAGCTTAGCCCGGAGACGAAGCACAGATACGCAGTATTTT
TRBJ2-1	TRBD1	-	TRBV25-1	CASSEFSTGANNEQFF	TGTGCCAGCAGTGAATTTAGTACAGGGGCCAACAATGAGCAGTTCTTC
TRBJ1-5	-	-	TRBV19	CASSRRDYSNQPQHF	TGTGCCAGTAGTAGAAGGGATTATAGCAATCAGCCCCAGCATTTT
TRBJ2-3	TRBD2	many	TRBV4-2	CASSPSGGLRDTQYF	TGTGCCAGCAGCCCTAGCGGGGGGTTGAGAGATACGCAGTATTTT
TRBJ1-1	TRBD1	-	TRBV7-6	CASSLVRTGQVRDTEAFF	TGTGCCAGCAGCTTAGTTCGGACAGGGCAGGTGAGGGACACTGAAGCTTTCTTT
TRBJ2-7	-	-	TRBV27	CASSSSEGSYEQYF	TGTGCCAGCAGTTCATCCGAGGGGTCCTACGAGCAGTACTTC
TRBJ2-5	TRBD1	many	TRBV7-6	CASSQSHRGEETQYF	TGTGCCAGCAGCCAATCACACAGGGGAGAAGAGACCCAGTACTTC
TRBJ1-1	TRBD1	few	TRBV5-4	CASSNRQGIGTEAFF	TGTGCCAGCAGCAACCGACAGGGGATCGGCACTGAAGCTTTCTTT
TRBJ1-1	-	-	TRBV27	CASSLSSRYMNTEAFF	TGTGCCAGCAGTTTATCTTCGAGATACATGAACACTGAAGCTTTCTTT
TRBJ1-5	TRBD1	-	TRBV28	CASRSWDSYYQPQHF	TGTGCCAGCAGGAGCTGGGACAGCTACTATCAGCCCCAGCATTTT
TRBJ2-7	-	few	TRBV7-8	CASSLGTTLSYEQYF	TGTGCCAGCAGCTTAGGGACAACCCTCTCCTACGAGCAGTACTTC
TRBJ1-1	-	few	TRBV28	CASSYGPDEIGAFF	TGTGCCAGCAGTTACGGTCCGGATGAGATTGGGGCTTTCTTT
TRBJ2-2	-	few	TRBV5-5	CASSLEGVTGELFF	TGTGCCAGCAGCTTAGAGGGAGTCACCGGGGAGCTGTTTTTT
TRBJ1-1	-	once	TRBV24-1	CATSDSLGGNTEAFF	TGTGCCACCAGTGATTCTTTGGGGGGGAACACTGAAGCTTTCTTT
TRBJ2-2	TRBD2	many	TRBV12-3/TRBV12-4	CASSRSGGAYTGELFF	TGTGCCAGCAGCCGCAGCGGGGGCGCTTACACCGGGGAGCTGTTTTTT
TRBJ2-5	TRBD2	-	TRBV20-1	CSRRGLAGGGAETQYF	TGCAGTCGACGGGGTCTAGCGGGGGGAGGAGCGGAGACCCAGTACTTC